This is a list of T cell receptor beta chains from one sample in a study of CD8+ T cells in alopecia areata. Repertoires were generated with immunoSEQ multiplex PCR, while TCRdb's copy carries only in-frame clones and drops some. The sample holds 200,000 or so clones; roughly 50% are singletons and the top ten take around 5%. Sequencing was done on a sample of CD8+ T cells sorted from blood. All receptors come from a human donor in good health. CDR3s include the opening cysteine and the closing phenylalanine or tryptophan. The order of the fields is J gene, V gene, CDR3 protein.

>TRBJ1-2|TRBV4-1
CASSQDVRSYGYTF
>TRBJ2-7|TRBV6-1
CASKRGGLMDEQYF
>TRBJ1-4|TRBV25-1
CASSGYPPPAGDEKLFF
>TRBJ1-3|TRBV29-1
CSVYSGAGNTIYF
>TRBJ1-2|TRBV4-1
CASSQLTGESGYTF
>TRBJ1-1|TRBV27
CASSLGLGGTEAFF
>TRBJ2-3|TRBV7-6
CASSGDSDTQYF
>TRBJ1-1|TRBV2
CASSEGQATEAFF
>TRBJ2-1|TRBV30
CAWSSGGLARNEQFF
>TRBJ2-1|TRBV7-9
CASSSSNEQFF
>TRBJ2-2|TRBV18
CASSPEDTGELFF
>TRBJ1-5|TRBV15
CATSRVNSNQPQHF
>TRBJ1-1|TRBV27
CASSFGLGDTEAFF
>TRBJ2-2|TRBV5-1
CASSFTADPNTGELFF
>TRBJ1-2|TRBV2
CASSDGVVAYGYTF
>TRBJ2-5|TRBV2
CASSEPGEAGFGGETQYF
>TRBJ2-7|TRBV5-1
CARERVARYEQYF
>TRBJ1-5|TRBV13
CASSFRDRGPNQPQHF
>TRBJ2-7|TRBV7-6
CASSPGGYEQYF
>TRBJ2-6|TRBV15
CATSTRTGIYPGANVLTF
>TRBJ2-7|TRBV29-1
CSVLGDSNYEQYF
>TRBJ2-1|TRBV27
CASSLDWRGSYNEQFF
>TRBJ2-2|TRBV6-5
CASSGGSGELFF
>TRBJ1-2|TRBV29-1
CSVAALGGYTF
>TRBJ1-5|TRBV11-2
CASSPGQGGQPQHF
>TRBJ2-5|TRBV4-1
CASSQGGTRPPRTQETQYF
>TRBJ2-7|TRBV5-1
CASSLSTGSYEQYF
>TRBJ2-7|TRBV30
CAWTARGAYEQYF
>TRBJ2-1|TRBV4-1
CASSQGGGDEQFF
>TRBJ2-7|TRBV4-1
CASSQDSGPWEQYF
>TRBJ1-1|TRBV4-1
CASSQGNIGAFF
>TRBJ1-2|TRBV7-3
CASSLIRAANGYTF
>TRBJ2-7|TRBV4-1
CASSQGEGKDEQYF
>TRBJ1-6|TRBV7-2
CASSASTGGRNSPLHF
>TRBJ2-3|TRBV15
CATSRALILGQGETDTQYF
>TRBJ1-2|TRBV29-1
CSVVAGKGYTF
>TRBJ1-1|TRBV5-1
CASSPEGQGTRGDTEAFF
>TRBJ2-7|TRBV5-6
CASSLPSSYEQYF
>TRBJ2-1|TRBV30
CAWSDGTSGYNKQFF
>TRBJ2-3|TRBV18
CASSPVPSGASTDTQYF
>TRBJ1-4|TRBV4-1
CASSQMWGLGEKLFF
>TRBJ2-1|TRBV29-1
CSVAQGNEQFF